This T cell receptor beta chain stems from a study of shared clonotypes between healthy human individuals. Here immunoSEQ multiplex PCR was the method, and the copy in TCRdb shows in-frame clones only, minus some. The table lists about 2 million clones, 90% to 95% of them singletons. The germline gives CDR1 KGHSY, CDR2 FQNENV. Deletions cut 5 bases from V and 2 bases from J, with 15 bases between. This CDR3 is built from 15 residues. The split of CD4+ cells yielded CD45RA+ naive and CD45RA-negative memory subsets. The clonotype was recovered from a man aged 18 to 35 in good health. The chain employs TRBV16 and TRBJ2-5, with D possibly called TRBD1 or TRBD2 (6 bases each). The sequenced sample consisted of naive CD4+ T cells sorted from blood. Subset denoted: CD45RA+ positively selected. The CDR3 DNA reads as TGTGCCAGCAGCGGAGGGACATCTTGGCAAGAGACCCAGTACTTC. Its translation: CASSGGTSWQETQYF. Drawing the rest from reference TRBV16 and TRBJ2-5, the complete variable domain is GEEVAQTPKHLVRGEGQKAKLYCAPIKGHSYVFWYQQVLKNEFKFLISFQNENVFDETGMPKERFSAKCLPNSPCSLEIQATKLEDSAVYFCASSGGTSWQETQYFGPGTRLLVL.